The clone carrying this T cell receptor beta chain appeared a few times. This sample is drawn from a study of blood T cells in healthy people across ages. V lost 4 bases, J lost 6 bases, and 7 bases stayed unmatched. CDR1 is SGHRS and CDR2 is YFSETQ in the germline V gene. The CDR3 extends over 15 amino acids. Primed by a sample-barcoded 5' primer and a J-beta primer mix, a second PCR proceeded for roughly 6 to 12 cycles. TCRdb redid the calling of the 5' RACE reads with MiXCR, one entry per CDR3 protein. The table records some 1.6 million distinct CDR3 sequences, around 35% of them present only once.

This TCR derives from a woman between 25 and 40 years old in good health. The chain carries TRBV5-1 and TRBJ2-1, with TRBD1 matching 10 bases. Sequencing input: blood. CDR3 in amino acids: CASSGGGTGVNEQFF. The CDR3 bases are TGCGCCAGCAGCGGGGGAGGGACAGGGGTCAATGAGCAGTTCTTC.